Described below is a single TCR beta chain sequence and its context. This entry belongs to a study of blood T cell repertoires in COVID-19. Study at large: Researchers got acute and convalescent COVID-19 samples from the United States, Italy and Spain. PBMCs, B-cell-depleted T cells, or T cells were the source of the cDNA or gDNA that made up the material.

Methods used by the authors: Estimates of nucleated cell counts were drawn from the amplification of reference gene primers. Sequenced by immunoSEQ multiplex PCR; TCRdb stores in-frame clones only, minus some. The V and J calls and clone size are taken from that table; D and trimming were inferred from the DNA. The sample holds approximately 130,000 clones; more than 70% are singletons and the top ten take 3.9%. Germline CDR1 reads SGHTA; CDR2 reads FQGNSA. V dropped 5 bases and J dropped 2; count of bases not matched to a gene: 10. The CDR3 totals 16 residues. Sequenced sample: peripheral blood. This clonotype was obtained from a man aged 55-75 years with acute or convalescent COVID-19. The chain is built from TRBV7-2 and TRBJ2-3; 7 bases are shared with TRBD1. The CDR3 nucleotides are TGTGCCAGCAGCCCGCGGCAGGGGGATCACACAGATACGCAGTATTTT. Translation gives CASSPRQGDHTDTQYF.